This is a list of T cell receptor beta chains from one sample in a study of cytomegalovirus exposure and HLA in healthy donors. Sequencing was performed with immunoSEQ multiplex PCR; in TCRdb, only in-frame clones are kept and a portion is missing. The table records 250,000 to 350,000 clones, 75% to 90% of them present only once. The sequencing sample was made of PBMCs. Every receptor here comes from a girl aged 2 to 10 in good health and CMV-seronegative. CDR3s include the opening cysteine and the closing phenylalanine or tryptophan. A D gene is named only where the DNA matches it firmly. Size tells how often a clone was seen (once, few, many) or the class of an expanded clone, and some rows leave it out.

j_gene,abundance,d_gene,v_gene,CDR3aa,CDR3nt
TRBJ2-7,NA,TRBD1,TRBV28,CASSSPGQGAGEQYF,TGTGCCAGCAGTTCCCCGGGGCAGGGGGCGGGAGAGCAGTACTTC
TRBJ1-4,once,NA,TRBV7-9,CASSPGEATNEKLFF,TGTGCCAGCAGCCCGGGAGAGGCAACTAATGAAAAACTGTTTTTT
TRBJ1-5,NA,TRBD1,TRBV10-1,CASSQPGGGYGNQPQHF,TGCGCCAGCAGCCAGCCAGGGGGCGGGTATGGCAATCAGCCCCAGCATTTT
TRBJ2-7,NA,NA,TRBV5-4,CASSLGVGAYEQYF,TGTGCCAGCAGCTTGGGGGTCGGGGCCTACGAGCAGTACTTC
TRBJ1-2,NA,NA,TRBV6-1,CASSLDRTVYGYTF,TGTGCCAGCAGCCTCGACAGGACTGTCTATGGCTACACCTTC
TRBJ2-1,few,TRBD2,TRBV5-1,CASSRTSGYNEQFF,TGCGCCAGCAGCCGGACTAGCGGGTACAATGAGCAGTTCTTC
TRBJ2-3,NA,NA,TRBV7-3,CASSLLGTDTQYF,TGTGCCAGCAGCCTACTAGGCACAGATACGCAGTATTTT
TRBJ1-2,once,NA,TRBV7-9,CASSLASYGGYTF,TGTGCCAGCAGCTTAGCCTCCTACGGTGGCTACACCTTC
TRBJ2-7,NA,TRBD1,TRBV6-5,CASSPTGPLGYEQYF,TGTGCCAGCAGTCCGACAGGGCCCTTAGGATACGAGCAGTACTTC
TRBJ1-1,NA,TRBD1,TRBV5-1,CASSWGPGQLNTEAFF,TGCGCCAGCAGCTGGGGCCCGGGACAGCTGAACACTGAAGCTTTCTTT
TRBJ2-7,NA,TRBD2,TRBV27,CASSLSGTNNEQYF,TGTGCCAGCAGTTTGTCGGGGACTAACAACGAGCAGTACTTC
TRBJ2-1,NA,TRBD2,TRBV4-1,CASSHRAGGPPRGSYNEQFF,TGCGCCAGCAGCCACAGAGCGGGGGGGCCACCGAGGGGTTCCTACAATGAGCAGTTCTTC
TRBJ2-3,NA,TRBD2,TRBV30,CAWSGLAGGGSSTDTQYF,TGTGCCTGGAGTGGACTAGCGGGAGGAGGATCTAGCACAGATACGCAGTATTTT
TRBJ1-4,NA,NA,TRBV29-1,CSAGDILTNEKLFF,TGCAGCGCCGGGGACATCCTAACTAATGAAAAACTGTTTTTT
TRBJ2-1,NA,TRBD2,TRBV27,CASSFTGLAGGTYNEQFF,TGTGCCAGCAGTTTCACGGGACTAGCGGGGGGTACCTACAATGAGCAGTTCTTC
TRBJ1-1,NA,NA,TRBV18,CASSPRTGEMNTEAFF,TGTGCCAGCTCACCCAGAACGGGGGAAATGAACACTGAAGCTTTCTTT
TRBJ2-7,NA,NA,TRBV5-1,CASSSVGAYEQYF,TGCGCCAGCAGCTCGGTGGGGGCTTACGAGCAGTACTTC
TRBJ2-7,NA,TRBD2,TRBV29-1,CSVVGTSYEQYF,TGCAGCGTTGTAGGGACTAGCTACGAGCAGTACTTC
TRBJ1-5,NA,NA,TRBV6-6,CASSYRQLYSNQPQHF,TGTGCCAGCAGTTACCGACAGCTCTATAGCAATCAGCCCCAGCATTTT
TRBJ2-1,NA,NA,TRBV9,CASSPEGGSYNEQFF,TGTGCCAGCAGCCCAGAAGGGGGCTCCTACAATGAGCAGTTCTTC